Listed below are T cell receptor beta chains from one sample, sequenced in a study of blood T cells in healthy people across ages. TCRdb re-called the 5' RACE reads through MiXCR, storing one row per CDR3 protein. The sample holds about 1.4 million distinct CDR3 sequences; 59% are singletons and the top ten take about 6.3%. Sequencing was carried out using blood. The receptors shown here come from a man aged 18 to 35 in good health. Each CDR3 is given with its conserved first and last residue. A D gene is named only where the DNA matches it firmly. A row's size may be missing; if present it is once, few, many or a size class.

abundance	v_gene	d_gene	j_gene	CDR3nt	CDR3aa
few	TRBV10-3	-	TRBJ2-6	TGTGCCATCCGTCGACAAGACTCTGGGGCCAACGTCCTGACTTTC	CAIRRQDSGANVLTF
once	TRBV20-1	-	TRBJ2-5	TGCAGTGCTAGAGATCTAGGAACGCTGCAAGAGACCCAGTACTTC	CSARDLGTLQETQYF
-	TRBV5-1	-	TRBJ2-3	TGCGCCAGCAGCTTGGTCCAGGGCGCATTGGATACGCAGTATTTT	CASSLVQGALDTQYF
-	TRBV2	-	TRBJ2-1	TGTGCCAGCACCCGGTTTAATGAGCAGTTCTTC	CASTRFNEQFF
-	TRBV10-3	-	TRBJ2-6	TGTGCCATCAGTGAGTCATACGCATCTGGGGCCAACGTCCTGACTTTC	CAISESYASGANVLTF
-	TRBV6-6	TRBD1	TRBJ2-4	TGTGTCAGCAGTTATGCTCCGGGACAGGGGCGGAGAGAGCAGTACTTC	CVSSYAPGQGRREQYF
few	TRBV10-3	-	TRBJ1-2	TGTGCCACCCGAGAACCTAACTATGGCTACACCTTC	CATREPNYGYTF
-	TRBV4-3	-	TRBJ2-7	TGCGCCAGCAGCCAGGGATCCGGAGGGTATAGCTACGAGCAGTACTTC	CASSQGSGGYSYEQYF
once	TRBV10-1	TRBD1	TRBJ2-3	TGCGCCAGCAGTGAGACAGGGGTGGGCACAGATACGCAGTATTTT	CASSETGVGTDTQYF
-	TRBV27	-	TRBJ2-7	TGTGCCAGCAGTTTTGCCGAGATCCCCTACGAGCAGTACTTC	CASSFAEIPYEQYF
few	TRBV20-1	-	TRBJ2-7	TGCAGTGCTAGAGGACTAGTTTCCTACGAGCAGTACTTC	CSARGLVSYEQYF
-	TRBV3-1	TRBD1	TRBJ1-2	TGTGCCAGCAGCCAAGGACAGGGGATTTACTATGGCTACACCTTC	CASSQGQGIYYGYTF
-	TRBV12-5	TRBD2	TRBJ2-1	TGTGCTAGTGGTTTCGATCCGGGAGGGGCCTACAATGAGCAGTTCTTC	CASGFDPGGAYNEQFF
-	TRBV5-1	TRBD2	TRBJ2-1	TGCGCCAGCAGCCTACCAGCGGGGGACTACAATGAGCAGTTCTTC	CASSLPAGDYNEQFF
few	TRBV6-1	-	TRBJ1-2	TGTGCCAGCAGTCCAGCAGGGGACTCATTTGACCTCTATGGCTACACCTTC	CASSPAGDSFDLYGYTF
-	TRBV11-2	-	TRBJ1-5	TGTGCCAGCAGCTTGGGGTCTGTTCCGCCCCAGCATTTT	CASSLGSVPPQHF
-	TRBV2	-	TRBJ2-1	TGTGCCAGCGTGTGGGGGAATGAGCAGTTCTTC	CASVWGNEQFF
once	TRBV6-5	TRBD2	TRBJ2-3	TGTGCCAGCAGTTCCCTCCTAGCGGGATACACAGATACGCAGTATTTT	CASSSLLAGYTDTQYF
-	TRBV7-6	TRBD1	TRBJ2-7	TGTGCCAGCAGCCAATTAGGGGACAGATCCTACGAGCAGTACTTC	CASSQLGDRSYEQYF
many	TRBV20-1	TRBD2	TRBJ2-7	TGCAGTGCTAGAGACCAGCGGGAGGGCCTTTACGAGCAGTACTTC	CSARDQREGLYEQYF
-	TRBV6-1	TRBD1	TRBJ2-7	TGTGCCAGCAGTGAGGACAGGGGCGCCGAGCAGTACTTC	CASSEDRGAEQYF
-	TRBV10-1	TRBD1	TRBJ2-1	TGCGCCAGCAGTGTCGGGACAGGGGCCTCCTACAATGAGCAGTTCTTC	CASSVGTGASYNEQFF
-	TRBV11-2	TRBD1	TRBJ2-7	TGTGCCAGCGGACCAACAGGGGGCTACGAGCAGTACTTC	CASGPTGGYEQYF
-	TRBV5-1	-	TRBJ2-7	TGCGCCAGCAGCTTGGCCGGGACATCGCCTGGGGTCCCCTACGAGCAGTACTTC	CASSLAGTSPGVPYEQYF
few	TRBV28	-	TRBJ1-3	TGTGCCAGCAGTTTTCCAGGGAACTCTGGAAACACCATATATTTT	CASSFPGNSGNTIYF
few	TRBV25-1	TRBD2	TRBJ2-3	TGTGCCAGCAGTGAAGTATTGTTTACGGGCGGGGGTACGCAGTATTTT	CASSEVLFTGGGTQYF
-	TRBV29-1	-	TRBJ1-1	TGCAGCTCAATTTCCGGGTCCCGCTTGGGGGCTGAAGCTTTCTTT	CSSISGSRLGAEAFF
-	TRBV7-8	-	TRBJ2-7	TGTGCCAGCAGCTCCACCGGGACACCTAGCTACGAGCAGTACTTC	CASSSTGTPSYEQYF
few	TRBV11-2	-	TRBJ1-1	TGTGCCAGCAGCTCTCGGCGGCCTGAAGCTTTCTTT	CASSSRRPEAFF
-	TRBV4-3	-	TRBJ1-6	TGCGCCAGCAGCCAAAATGCAAATTCACCCCTCCACTTT	CASSQNANSPLHF